This entry describes one T cell receptor beta chain. The antigen remains unidentified. These data come from a study of T cells after yellow fever vaccination. Study-wide results and caveats: Booster sampling recovered most clones from primary vaccination (around 96% CD4, around 88% CD8).

Conversion of TCR transcripts into cDNA relied on 5'RACE template switching, which added a universal primer site and UMIs. TCRdb reanalysed the 5' RACE reads using MiXCR and keeps one entry per CDR3 protein. The sample lists under 500,000 distinct CDR3 sequences; approximately 19% were seen once. The TCR was taken from a man between 18 and 29 years old who received the YFV17D yellow fever vaccine. The specimen comprised PBMCs, sampled before the yellow fever booster vaccination.

The CDR3 sequence: CASSWRAGSFTGELFF. The DNA of the CDR3 is TGTGCCAGCAGTTGGCGAGCGGGGTCATTCACCGGGGAGCTGTTTTTT. The rearrangement links TRBV6-5 to TRBJ2-2, with 7 positions matching TRBD2. Germline-derived CDR1 and CDR2 are MNHEY and SVGAGI. The CDR3 has 16 amino acids. The ends lost 4 bases at V and 4 bases at J; junction bases unmatched: 9.